A single sample is the source of the 20 T cell receptor beta chains below, sequenced in a study of CD8 T cells in ankylosing spondylitis. TCRdb passed the 5' RACE reads through MiXCR, listing each CDR3 protein once. The sample has tens of thousands of distinct CDR3 sequences, about 15% seen once; the top ten hold about 45%. Material: blood. The receptors here all came from a male donor with ankylosing spondylitis or in good health (not recorded which).

The J gene is TRBJ2-3, the V gene TRBV20-1; D is unresolved. V was cut by 5 bases and J by 8 bases, with 11 bases left in between. This CDR3 has 11 amino acids. CDR1 is DFQATT, CDR2 SNEGSKA, per germline (reference sequence). Here the CDR3 DNA reads TGCAGTGCTTCCATCAGTCTTACGCAGTATTTT. Translation: CSASISLTQYF.

At least ten counts were recorded for this clonotype. The chain combines TRBV29-1 with TRBJ1-5, with D hard to call. This CDR3 has 12 residues. The ends were cut back, 4 bases at V and 2 bases at J, with 6 bases in the middle. Germline V gives CDR1 SQVTM, CDR2 ANQGSEA. CDR3 in DNA: TGCAGCGTTGCGGCGGGCAATCAGCCCCAGCATTTT. Protein: CSVAAGNQPQHF.

This clonotype turned up a few times. V usage is TRBV7-9 and J usage is TRBJ2-1, with D possibly TRBD2 on 5 matching bases. This CDR3 contains 16 residues. The V end was cut by 5 bases, the J end by 0 bases, with 14 bases between. CDR1 SEHNR and CDR2 FQNEAQ come from the germline V gene (reference sequence). DNA of the CDR3: TGTGCCAGCAGCAAGATGGTTGGGAGCTCCTACAATGAGCAGTTCTTC. Encoded protein: CASSKMVGSSYNEQFF.

The rearrangement joins TRBV10-3 to TRBJ2-7; D is unresolved. The CDR3 has 14 residues. From germline, CDR1 is ENHRY and CDR2 SYGVKD. V lost 1 base and J lost 5, with 12 bases in between. The CDR3 is CAISELIGIDEQYF. The CDR3 DNA is TGTGCCATCAGTGAGTTAATAGGCATCGACGAGCAGTACTTC.

The chain employs TRBV4-1 and TRBJ2-1; 9 bases map to TRBD2. CDR1 is MGHRA and CDR2 is YSYEKL in the germline V gene. The CDR3 has 16 amino acids. J lost 8 bases, V lost 2 bases, and 10 bases had no gene match. CDR3 sequence (DNA): TGCGCCAGCAGCCAACCGACTAGCGGACTTGGGTATGAGCAGTTCTTC. The encoded protein is CASSQPTSGLGYEQFF.

The genes are TRBV20-1 and TRBJ1-2; D is perhaps TRBD1 (5 bases). The germline V and J ends were trimmed by 4 bases and 4 bases, with 16 bases remaining between them. The CDR3 extends over 14 amino acids. Germline V lookup: CDR1 DFQATT, CDR2 SNEGSKA (reference sequence). This CDR3 reads CSATLTEVSYGYTF. In nucleotides, the CDR3 is TGCAGTGCTACGCTGACAGAGGTCTCCTATGGCTACACCTTC.

V is TRBV7-2 and J is TRBJ2-7, with D uncertain. This CDR3 contains 14 residues. Germline-derived CDR1 and CDR2 are SGHTA and FQGNSA. Trimming took 2 bases from V and 3 from J, leaving 11 bases between them. The CDR3 region has the DNA TGTGCCAGCAGCTTATCTCCTGGGCTCTACGAGCAGTACTTC. This encodes CASSLSPGLYEQYF.

The rearrangement joins TRBV27 to TRBJ2-2; 11 nucleotides line up with TRBD2. V lost 7 bases and J lost 8; bases outside the gene matches: 9. Germline V gives CDR1 MNHEY, CDR2 SMNVEV (reference sequence). The CDR3 covers 15 residues. The CDR3, as DNA: TGTGCCAGCAATAGCGGGAGGGCCCCCACTGGGGAGCTGTTTTTT. Its protein is CASNSGRAPTGELFF.

This clonotype occurred a few times. The chain uses TRBV9 and TRBJ2-1, with a possible D match to TRBD2 (6 bases). Trimming removed 3 bases at V and 4 bases at J, with 14 bases between. The germline V gene encodes CDR1 SGDLS and CDR2 YYNGEE. This CDR3 contains 15 residues. This CDR3 is CASSDGTGPYNEQFF. The CDR3 nucleotides read TGTGCCAGCAGCGACGGGACTGGTCCGTACAATGAGCAGTTCTTC.

This clonotype was observed a few times. The chain employs TRBV28 and TRBJ2-3; perhaps TRBD2 as D (5 bases). CDR3 length: 14 residues. Germline-derived CDR1 and CDR2 are MDHEN and SYDVKM. V dropped 4 bases and J dropped 2 bases, with 10 bases sitting between them. The CDR3 sequence: CASSSSLPTDTQYF. Here the CDR3 DNA reads TGTGCCAGCAGTTCTAGCCTCCCCACAGATACGCAGTATTTT.

The chain couples TRBV20-1 to TRBJ2-1; 7 bases line up with TRBD2. CDR1 and CDR2 from the germline V gene are DFQATT and SNEGSKA (reference sequence). The CDR3 has 13 residues. The V gene end was trimmed by 6 bases and the J gene end by 3 bases; junction bases not matched to a gene: 5. The CDR3 sequence: CSARAGFYNEQFF. In DNA form, the CDR3 reads TGCAGTGCACGAGCGGGGTTCTACAATGAGCAGTTCTTC.

This chain uses TRBV7-8 with TRBJ1-5; the match to TRBD1 covers 10 bases. The trim removed 10 bases at V and 7 bases at J, leaving 10 bases unmatched. CDR1 is SGHVS and CDR2 is FQNEAQ in the germline V gene. The length of the CDR3 is 14 residues. For the CDR3, the DNA is TGTGCCACCATCCTTGGGACAGGGGACCAGCCCCAGCATTTT. Its protein product is CATILGTGDQPQHF.

The chain carries TRBV27 and TRBJ2-3, with a tentative D call TRBD2 (6 bases). The germline gives CDR1 MNHEY, CDR2 SMNVEV (reference sequence). The CDR3 runs to 17 residues. V gave up 1 base and J gave up 2 bases, with 16 bases separating them. The CDR3 DNA reads as TGTGCCAGCAGTTTATTTTGGACTATGGATCTCACAGATACGCAGTATTTT. It translates to CASSLFWTMDLTDTQYF.

The DNA for the CDR3 is TGCAGTGCTACCCGGGCCGGGGGGGCCATAAATACGCAGTATTTT. It translates to CSATRAGGAINTQYF. The rearrangement joins TRBV20-1 to TRBJ2-3, with 8 bases that match TRBD2. CDR1 and CDR2 (germline): DFQATT, SNEGSKA (reference sequence). The junction had 13 bases not matched to a gene; V was cut back by 4 bases and J by 7 bases. This CDR3 spans 15 amino acids.

In this sample, this clonotype turned up a few times. This chain joins TRBV12-3 or TRBV12-4 and TRBJ2-7, with unresolved D. Deletions cut 1 base from V and 4 bases from J, with 2 bases between. The CDR3 length is 11 residues. CDR3 in DNA: TGTGCCAGCAGTTTAGGGTACGAGCAGTACTTC. It yields the protein CASSLGYEQYF.

Only a few counts were recorded for this clonotype. The CDR3 region is CASSLTQGGYNEQFF. The CDR3 DNA follows: TGCGCCAGCAGCTTGACACAGGGGGGCTACAATGAGCAGTTCTTC. The chain combines TRBV5-1 with TRBJ2-1; 8 bases map to TRBD1. Germline trimming cut 1 base from V and 3 bases from J; bases unmatched to any gene: 3. Germline CDR1 is SGHRS and CDR2 is YFSETQ. The CDR3 has 15 residues.

This chain joins TRBV28 and TRBJ2-1; 9 nucleotides align to TRBD1. CDR1 is MDHEN and CDR2 is SYDVKM in the germline V gene. This CDR3 region has 16 residues. With V trimmed by 5 bases and J by 4 bases, 9 bases remained unmatched. The CDR3 is CASSVETGGSYNEQFF. The CDR3 bases are TGTGCCAGCAGTGTTGAGACAGGGGGATCATACAATGAGCAGTTCTTC. The variable domain in full, completed from reference TRBV28 and TRBJ2-1, reads DVKVTQSSRYLVKRTGEKVFLECVQDMDHENMFWYRQDPGLGLRLIYFSYDVKMKEKGDIPEGYSVSREKKERFSLILESASTNQTSMYLCASSVETGGSYNEQFFGPGTRLTVL.

There are a few counts of this clonotype. The chain uses TRBV14 and TRBJ2-1, with D possibly being TRBD2 (5 bases). The CDR3 is 13 amino acids. The ends were cut back, 1 base at V and 8 bases at J, with 9 bases in the middle. CDR1 SGHDN and CDR2 FVKESK come from the germline V gene. The CDR3 coding sequence is TGTGCCAGCAGCCAAGGAGGGTTTCATGAGCAGTTCTTC. The encoded protein is CASSQGGFHEQFF. Drawing the rest from reference TRBV14 and TRBJ2-1, the complete variable domain is EAGVTQFPSHSVIEKGQTVTLRCDPISGHDNLYWYRRVMGKEIKFLLHFVKESKQDESGMPNNRFLAERTGGTYSTLKVQPAELEDSGVYFCASSQGGFHEQFFGPGTRLTVL.

V gene TRBV4-3 combines with J gene TRBJ2-3; 7 nucleotides align to TRBD2. The CDR3 extends over 13 amino acids. V dropped 2 bases and J dropped 5; count of bases not matched to a gene: 1. The germline gives CDR1 LGHNA, CDR2 YSLEER. This CDR3 reads CASSQLAGDTQYF. The CDR3 coding sequence is TGCGCCAGCAGCCAATTAGCGGGAGATACGCAGTATTTT.

This clonotype was counted only a few times. The rearrangement links TRBV6-6 to TRBJ1-1, with 8 positions matching TRBD1. Germline CDR1 MNHNY, CDR2 SVGAGI (reference sequence). With 5 bases clipped from V and 4 bases from J, the junction kept 6 bases outside the gene matches. The length of the CDR3 is 14 residues. This chain's CDR3 is CASSEPGQGTEAFF. As DNA, the CDR3 is TGTGCCAGCAGTGAGCCAGGACAGGGCACTGAAGCTTTCTTT.